The rows below give T cell receptor beta chains drawn from one sample of a study of cytomegalovirus exposure and HLA in healthy donors. Only in-frame clones appear in the TCRdb table, and some are missing; sequencing was by immunoSEQ multiplex PCR. This sample has 160,000 or so clones, with 70% to 90% found just once. The sequencing sample was made of PBMCs. The receptor source for this set is a woman under 30 in good health and CMV-seronegative. Both conserved end residues are part of each CDR3. Where a row states a size, it is once, few, many or the class of an expanded clone; other rows omit it.

V gene: TRBV7-7; CDR3 length: 15; J gene: TRBJ2-5; clone size: .; CDR3 protein: CASSSTGSPQETQYF
V gene: TRBV19; CDR3 length: 15; J gene: TRBJ1-6; clone size: .; CDR3 protein: CASSISRRSGSPLHF
V gene: TRBV9; CDR3 length: 15; J gene: TRBJ2-1; clone size: .; CDR3 protein: CASSAGLAAYNEQFF
V gene: TRBV5-4; CDR3 length: 13; J gene: TRBJ1-4; clone size: few; CDR3 protein: CASSRQGYEKLFF
V gene: TRBV2; CDR3 length: 16; J gene: TRBJ1-2; clone size: .; CDR3 protein: CASSVIGTGGVGGYTF
V gene: TRBV6-5; CDR3 length: 14; J gene: TRBJ2-7; clone size: .; CDR3 protein: CASSWDRGPYEQYF
V gene: TRBV29-1; CDR3 length: 15; J gene: TRBJ2-7; clone size: .; CDR3 protein: CSVRTSGGAYYEQYF
V gene: TRBV5-1; CDR3 length: 15; J gene: TRBJ1-5; clone size: once; CDR3 protein: CASSLEAHEGQPQHF
V gene: TRBV25-1; CDR3 length: 16; J gene: TRBJ1-1; clone size: .; CDR3 protein: CASSELHRDRGTEAFF
V gene: TRBV4-1; CDR3 length: 15; J gene: TRBJ1-5; clone size: .; CDR3 protein: CASSQDSGPWQPQHF
V gene: TRBV6-5; CDR3 length: 14; J gene: TRBJ1-6; clone size: .; CDR3 protein: CASSESRGYSPLHF
V gene: TRBV28; CDR3 length: 15; J gene: TRBJ2-2; clone size: .; CDR3 protein: CASSVGAGGPGELFF
V gene: TRBV19; CDR3 length: 15; J gene: TRBJ2-1; clone size: once; CDR3 protein: CASSKLAGGLDEQFF
V gene: TRBV27; CDR3 length: 12; J gene: TRBJ2-3; clone size: .; CDR3 protein: CASSVGADTQYF
V gene: TRBV7-9; CDR3 length: 16; J gene: TRBJ1-2; clone size: .; CDR3 protein: CASSLELGRDLYGYTF
V gene: TRBV28; CDR3 length: 14; J gene: TRBJ2-1; clone size: .; CDR3 protein: CASSRTTTGNEQFF
V gene: TRBV6-1; CDR3 length: 13; J gene: TRBJ1-3; clone size: .; CDR3 protein: CASSDRVGNTIYF
V gene: TRBV13; CDR3 length: 16; J gene: TRBJ2-7; clone size: .; CDR3 protein: CASSSTTGEEGYEQYF
V gene: TRBV2; CDR3 length: 11; J gene: TRBJ1-5; clone size: .; CDR3 protein: CASSREGPQHF
V gene: TRBV19; CDR3 length: 15; J gene: TRBJ2-7; clone size: .; CDR3 protein: CASSYRDRGAYEQYF
V gene: TRBV19; CDR3 length: 14; J gene: TRBJ1-5; clone size: once; CDR3 protein: CASRGQDPNQPQHF
V gene: TRBV9; CDR3 length: 16; J gene: TRBJ2-2; clone size: .; CDR3 protein: CASSVDGLAHTGELFF
V gene: TRBV19; CDR3 length: 15; J gene: TRBJ1-4; clone size: .; CDR3 protein: CASSPPGKGRGKLFF
V gene: TRBV2; CDR3 length: 13; J gene: TRBJ1-2; clone size: .; CDR3 protein: CASSDARELSYTF
V gene: TRBV19; CDR3 length: 14; J gene: TRBJ2-7; clone size: .; CDR3 protein: CATTRRGQDNEQYF
V gene: TRBV14; CDR3 length: 14; J gene: TRBJ1-2; clone size: .; CDR3 protein: CASSQSAGGYGYTF
V gene: TRBV20-1; CDR3 length: 11; J gene: TRBJ2-1; clone size: .; CDR3 protein: CSAASQNEQFF
V gene: TRBV7-2; CDR3 length: 15; J gene: TRBJ2-7; clone size: .; CDR3 protein: CASSLGFSGGQVQYF
V gene: TRBV19; CDR3 length: 15; J gene: TRBJ1-2; clone size: once; CDR3 protein: CASRRPGQGRVGYTF
V gene: TRBV11-2; CDR3 length: 15; J gene: TRBJ1-4; clone size: .; CDR3 protein: CASSAGAGDNEKLFF
V gene: TRBV10-2; CDR3 length: 16; J gene: TRBJ2-1; clone size: .; CDR3 protein: CASMVRASGAYNEQFF
V gene: TRBV19; CDR3 length: 15; J gene: TRBJ2-2; clone size: few; CDR3 protein: CASSIGSGNTGELFF